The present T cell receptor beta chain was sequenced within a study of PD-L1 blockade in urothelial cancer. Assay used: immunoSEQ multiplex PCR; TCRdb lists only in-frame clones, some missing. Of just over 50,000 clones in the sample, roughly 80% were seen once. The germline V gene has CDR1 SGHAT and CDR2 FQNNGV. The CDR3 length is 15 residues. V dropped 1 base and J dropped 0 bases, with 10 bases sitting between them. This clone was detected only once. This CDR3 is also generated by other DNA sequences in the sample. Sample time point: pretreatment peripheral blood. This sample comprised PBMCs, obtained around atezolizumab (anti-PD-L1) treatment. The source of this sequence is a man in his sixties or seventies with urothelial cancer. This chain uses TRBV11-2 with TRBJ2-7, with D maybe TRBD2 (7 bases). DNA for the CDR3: TGTGCCAGCAGCTTAGGGGGGGGGCCCTCCTACGAGCAGTACTTC. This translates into CASSLGGGPSYEQYF. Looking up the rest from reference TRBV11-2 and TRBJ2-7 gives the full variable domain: EAGVAQSPRYKIIEKRQSVAFWCNPISGHATLYWYQQILGQGPKLLIQFQNNGVVDDSQLPKDRFSAERLKGVDSTLKIQPAKLEDSAVYLCASSLGGGPSYEQYFGPGTRLTVT.